These 18 T cell receptor beta chains were sequenced from one sample in a study of shared clonotypes between healthy human individuals. Data came from immunoSEQ multiplex PCR; TCRdb stores just in-frame clones and leaves some out. The sample has about 510,000 clones, 96% seen once. Sequences were obtained from naive CD4+ T cells sorted from blood. Subset in this sample: CD45RA+ positively selected. These receptors came from a woman under 40 in good health.

The rearrangement joins TRBV18 to TRBJ2-3; D gene uncertain. Trimming pared 3 bases from V and 4 bases from J, leaving 5 bases between. The CDR3 totals 12 residues. Germline CDR1 reads KGHSH; CDR2 reads LQKENI. As DNA, the CDR3 is TGTGCCAGCTCACCCGAAGCAGATACGCAGTATTTT. This sequence encodes CASSPEADTQYF. The complete variable domain, with remaining parts taken from reference TRBV18 and TRBJ2-3, reads NAGVMQNPRHLVRRRGQEARLRCSPMKGHSHVYWYRQLPEEGLKFMVYLQKENIIDESGMPKERFSAEFPKEGPSILRIQQVVRGDSAAYFCASSPEADTQYFGPGTRLTVL.

The genes are TRBV5-1 and TRBJ2-3, with D maybe TRBD2 (6 bases). The germline V gene has CDR1 SGHRS and CDR2 YFSETQ. The CDR3 contains 16 residues. Deletions cut 0 bases from V and 0 bases from J, with 11 bases between. The CDR3 region has the DNA TGCGCCAGCAGCTTGGAGCGGGTTACTAGCACAGATACGCAGTATTTT. Amino acids: CASSLERVTSTDTQYF.

CDR3 sequence reads: CASSQVMTGVATYEQYF. CDR3 DNA: TGCGCCAGCAGCCAAGTTATGACAGGGGTAGCCACCTACGAGCAGTACTTC. This chain joins TRBV4-1 and TRBJ2-5; 8 positions match TRBD1. The J call is uncertain, as TRBJ2-7 better fits the DNA end. The CDR3 sequence is 17 residues long. Per the germline V gene, CDR1 is MGHRA and CDR2 is YSYEKL.

Turning to this clone: One junction end does not reproduce the germline sequence, and a read error may be involved. V is TRBV28 and J is TRBJ2-2; D is perhaps TRBD1 (6 bases). Germline V CDR1 and CDR2: MDHEN, SYDVKM. This CDR3 has 14 amino acids. CDR3 DNA: TGTGCCAGCACCTTTACAGGGAACGCCGGGGAGCTGTTTTTT. Amino acid sequence: CASTFTGNAGELFF.

This clone turned up a few times. This sequence joins TRBV7-2 and TRBJ2-5, with a weak D call TRBD1 (8 bases). The V end lost 5 bases, the J end lost 4 bases, and 17 bases lay between the germline ends. Germline-derived CDR1 and CDR2 are SGHTA and FQGNSA. The CDR3 runs 15 residues. The CDR3 loop reads CASSRQTGEGETQYF. The CDR3 DNA sequence: TGTGCCAGCAGCCGACAGACAGGGGAGGGAGAGACCCAGTACTTC.

This clone was seen once. The gene calls are TRBV4-1 and TRBJ1-4; 7 nucleotides match TRBD1. Germline V CDR1 and CDR2: MGHRA, YSYEKL. The J segment lost 5 bases and the V segment lost 3 bases, leaving 9 bases of the junction unmatched. This CDR3 region has 16 residues. The CDR3 DNA sequence: TGCGCCAGCAGCCAGCCGGCAACAGGGGAAAATGAAAAACTGTTTTTT. Encoded protein: CASSQPATGENEKLFF.

The chain couples TRBV28 to TRBJ2-1, with unresolved D. Trimming cost V 7 bases and J 8 bases, with 15 bases left between them. Germline V lookup: CDR1 MDHEN, CDR2 SYDVKM. The CDR3 is 13 residues long. The CDR3 bases are TGTGCCAGCATCCATGGAGTCGAGGATGAGCAGTTCTTC. Residues: CASIHGVEDEQFF.

The gene calls are TRBV6-5 and TRBJ2-2, with 7 bases identical to TRBD1. This CDR3 spans 15 amino acids. Germline CDR1 and CDR2: MNHEY and SVGAGI. V trimming: 2 bases; J trimming: 5 bases; junction bases outside the gene matches: 5. CDR3 protein: CASSYDRVGTGELFF. The CDR3 nucleotides are TGTGCCAGCAGTTACGACAGGGTAGGGACCGGGGAGCTGTTTTTT.

The V and J genes are TRBV7-2 and TRBJ1-1; D unresolved. The CDR3 spans 13 residues. V was pared by 4 bases and J by 5 bases, with 11 bases between. Germline CDR1 reads SGHTA; CDR2 reads FQGNSA. The CDR3 bases are TGTGCCAGCAGCTCTGGGATGGGAACTGAAGCTTTCTTT. It yields the protein CASSSGMGTEAFF. The full variable domain, its missing parts supplied by reference TRBV7-2 and TRBJ1-1, is GAGVSQSPSNKVTEKGKDVELRCDPISGHTALYWYRQSLGQGLEFLIYFQGNSAPDKSGLPSDRFSAERTGGSVSTLTIQRTQQEDSAVYLCASSSGMGTEAFFGQGTRLTVV.

The chain has TRBV29-1 and TRBJ2-2; 8 bases line up with TRBD2. V lost 7 bases to trimming and J lost 3 bases; unmatched junction nucleotides: 7. The CDR3 covers 14 residues. Germline V gene sequence: CDR1 SQVTM, CDR2 ANQGSEA. CDR3 amino acids: CSDLSGEDTGELFF. Written as DNA, the CDR3 is TGCAGCGACCTTAGCGGGGAGGACACCGGGGAGCTGTTTTTT.

The rearrangement links TRBV9 to TRBJ2-7, with a tentative D call TRBD1 (6 bases). CDR3 size: 14 residues. The V gene's germline CDR1 is SGDLS and CDR2 YYNGEE. V was clipped by 4 bases and J by 2 bases, with 13 bases between them. In DNA, the CDR3 is TGTGCCAGCAGCCCAAGGACAGATGCCTACGAGCAGTACTTC. It is translated as CASSPRTDAYEQYF. The full variable domain, its missing parts supplied by reference TRBV9 and TRBJ2-7, is DSGVTQTPKHLITATGQRVTLRCSPRSGDLSVYWYQQSLDQGLQFLIQYYNGEERAKGNILERFSAQQFPDLHSELNLSSLELGDSALYFCASSPRTDAYEQYFGPGTRLTVT.

This clone appeared a single time. This sequence joins TRBV28 and TRBJ1-1; 11 bases agree with TRBD1. Germline V gene data show CDR1 as MDHEN and CDR2 as SYDVKM. V dropped 3 bases and J dropped 6; count of bases not matched to a gene: 6. CDR3 length equals 15 residues. Here the CDR3 DNA reads TGTGCCAGCAGTTTTTCGGGACAGGGGGAGGCTGAAGCTTTCTTT. Translation: CASSFSGQGEAEAFF. Complete variable domain (other parts from reference TRBV28 and TRBJ1-1): DVKVTQSSRYLVKRTGEKVFLECVQDMDHENMFWYRQDPGLGLRLIYFSYDVKMKEKGDIPEGYSVSREKKERFSLILESASTNQTSMYLCASSFSGQGEAEAFFGQGTRLTVV.

This chain joins TRBV27 and TRBJ2-3; unclear D gene. Germline CDR1 MNHEY, CDR2 SMNVEV (reference sequence). This CDR3 contains 16 residues. V was pared by 5 bases and J by 2 bases, with 17 bases between. CDR3 nucleotide sequence: TGTGCCAGCAGTGCCCCTAGAGGCCCAAACACAGATACGCAGTATTTT. Its protein product is CASSAPRGPNTDTQYF.

The chain links TRBV4-1 to TRBJ2-5; weak D call: TRBD1 (6 bases). The end of the DNA aligns better with TRBJ2-7, so the J call may be wrong. The V gene's germline CDR1 is MGHRA and CDR2 YSYEKL. The CDR3 totals 15 residues. The CDR3, as DNA: TGCGCCAGCAGCCAAGCTCCACAGGGTATTGACGAGCAGTACTTC. As protein: CASSQAPQGIDEQYF.

This chain links TRBV6-4 with TRBJ1-2; D is perhaps TRBD1 (6 bases). Germline-derived CDR1 and CDR2 are MRHNA and SNTAGT. V was pared by 6 bases and J by 3 bases, with 26 bases between. CDR3 length equals 18 residues. The CDR3 region is CASSPGPGGLDLYYGYTF. The CDR3 DNA reads TGTGCCAGCAGCCCCGGACCCGGGGGCTTAGACCTCTACTATGGCTACACCTTC.

A single count supports this clone. CDR3: CATTGQGSPDTQYF. CDR3 sequence (DNA): TGTGCCACCACGGGACAGGGGAGCCCAGATACGCAGTATTTT. The chain employs TRBV19 and TRBJ2-3; 10 bases match TRBD1. The germline V gene encodes CDR1 LNHDA and CDR2 SQIVND (reference sequence). J lost 4 bases, V lost 10 bases, and 8 bases had no gene match. The CDR3 spans 14 residues.

The chain links TRBV5-1 to TRBJ2-6; maybe TRBD1 (5 bases). V shed 3 bases and J shed 0 bases, with 13 bases lying between them. Germline V gene sequence: CDR1 SGHRS, CDR2 YFSETQ. The CDR3 spans 17 residues. The CDR3 DNA follows: TGCGCCAGCAGCTATACAGGTTATCACTCTGGGGCCAACGTCCTGACTTTC. It yields the protein CASSYTGYHSGANVLTF.

The gene calls are TRBV5-1 and TRBJ2-3; 8 nucleotides line up with TRBD2. Trimming cost V 0 bases and J 5 bases; bases outside gene matches: 5. Looked up from germline, CDR1 is SGHRS and CDR2 is YFSETQ. The CDR3 runs to 15 residues. The CDR3 sequence: CASSLATSAKDTQYF. DNA of the CDR3: TGCGCCAGCAGCTTGGCGACTAGCGCGAAAGATACGCAGTATTTT.